The clone carrying this T cell receptor (beta chain) was seen many times. Its target is unknown. Time point denoted: newly diagnosed GD, antithyroid drugs for less than 3 months. The TCR library was made from RNA that had been extracted from PBMCs in TRIzol. This specimen belongs to a study of regulatory T cells in long-lasting Graves disease. Looked up from germline, CDR1 is MDHEN and CDR2 is SYDVKM. The CDR3 runs 13 residues. The V end was cut by 7 bases, the J end by 4 bases, with 14 bases between. Study-wide findings and caveats: It was in persistent disease that TRBV28, TRBJ1-2 and TRBJ2-5 were favored.

Assembly of TCR beta libraries relied on iRepertoire HTBI primers together with Arm-PCR of CDR3 regions. TCRdb called the multiplex PCR reads again in MiXCR, with one record for every CDR3 protein. The repertoire holds about 420,000 distinct CDR3 sequences, with approximately 16% as singletons. The same sample was also used in a study of T cells in Graves' hyperthyroidism and ophthalmopathy.

The V call is TRBV28, the J call TRBJ2-7; D perhaps matches TRBD2 (5 bases). This clonotype originated in a woman aged 18-30 years with Graves disease. The sequenced sample was peripheral blood mononuclear cells (PBMCs), obtained at new diagnosis, from a patient treated with antithyroid drugs. The CDR3 DNA follows: TGTGCCAGCAACCCAGCGGTCAGGTACGAGCAGTACTTC. Its translation is CASNPAVRYEQYF.